This TCR beta chain stems from a study of T cell changes during pregnancy in multiple sclerosis (dated by TCRdb to about 2019). For the wider study: Changes in the T cell repertoire over the course of pregnancy were examined in this study in women with multiple sclerosis.

V loses 4 bases of germline sequence and J loses 5 bases, and the interval between the two ends is 21 bases. The germline V gene sets CDR1 to SGHRS and CDR2 to YFSETQ. The CDR3 has 16 amino acids, counting the end cysteine and phenylalanine. Solely the CDR3 DNA is kept, with 48 bases framed from the first base. As regards this clone: What this receptor recognizes is not known. No base quality values were provided; no much bigger clone lies one nucleotide off.

To prepare the library, the immunoSEQ multiplex PCR assay was applied. Sourced from immuneACCESS, this table was stored by TCRdb with only in-frame sequences that have V and J called. A share of the clones is absent; for the studies checked, an unresolved V gene accounts for under half, and the remainder has no known explanation. A total of about 57,000 clones appear in this sample, over 80% of them only once. Around 0.76% of the sample lies in the top ten. The sequence links TRBV5-1 to TRBJ2-5; TRBD2 could be the D gene, as 5 bases match. The sequence was collected from a female donor with multiple sclerosis, enrolled in a pregnancy study. Sample: CD4+ T cells from peripheral blood mononuclear cells, taken in the third trimester of pregnancy. The CDR3 has the sequence CASSKEVRLGSETQYF. The DNA sequence follows: TGCGCCAGCAGCAAGGAGGTCAGGTTGGGTTCGGAGACCCAGTACTTC.